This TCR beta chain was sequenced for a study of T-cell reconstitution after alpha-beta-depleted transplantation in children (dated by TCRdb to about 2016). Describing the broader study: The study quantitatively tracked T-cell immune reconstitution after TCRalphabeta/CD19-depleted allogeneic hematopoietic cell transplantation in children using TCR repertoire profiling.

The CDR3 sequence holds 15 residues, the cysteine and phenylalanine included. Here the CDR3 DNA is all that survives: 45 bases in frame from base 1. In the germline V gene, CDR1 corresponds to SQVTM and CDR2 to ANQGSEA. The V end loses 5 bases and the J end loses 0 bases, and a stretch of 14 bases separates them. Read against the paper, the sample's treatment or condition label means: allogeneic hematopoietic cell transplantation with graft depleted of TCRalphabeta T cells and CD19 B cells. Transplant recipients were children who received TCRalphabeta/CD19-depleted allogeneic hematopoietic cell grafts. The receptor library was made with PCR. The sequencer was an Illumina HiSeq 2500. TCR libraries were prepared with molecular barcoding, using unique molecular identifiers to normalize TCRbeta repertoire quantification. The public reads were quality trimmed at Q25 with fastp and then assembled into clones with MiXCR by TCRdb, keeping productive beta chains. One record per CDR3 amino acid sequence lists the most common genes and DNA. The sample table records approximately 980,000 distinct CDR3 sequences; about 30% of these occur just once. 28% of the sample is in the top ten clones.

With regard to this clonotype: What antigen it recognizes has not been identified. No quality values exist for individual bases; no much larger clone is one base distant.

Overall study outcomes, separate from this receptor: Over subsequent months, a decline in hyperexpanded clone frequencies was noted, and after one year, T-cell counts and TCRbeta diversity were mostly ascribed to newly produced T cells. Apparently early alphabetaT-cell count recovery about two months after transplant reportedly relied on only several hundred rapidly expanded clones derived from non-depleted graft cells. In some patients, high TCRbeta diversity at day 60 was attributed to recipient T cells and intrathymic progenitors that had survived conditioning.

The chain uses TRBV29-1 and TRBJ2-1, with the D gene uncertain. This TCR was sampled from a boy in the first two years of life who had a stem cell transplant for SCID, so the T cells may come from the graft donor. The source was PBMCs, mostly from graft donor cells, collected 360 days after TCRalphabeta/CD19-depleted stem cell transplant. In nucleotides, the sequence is TGCAGCGTTAGTACGGCCCTAAGCTCCTACAATGAGCAGTTCTTC. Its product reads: CSVSTALSSYNEQFF.